This entry concerns a single TCR beta chain. There is no known antigen for this receptor. Base qualities are not recorded, but no much larger clone differs from it by a single base. Library preparation employed the immunoSEQ multiplex PCR assay. TCRdb retrieved this table from immuneACCESS and kept in-frame rearrangements only. Not all clones are present; in checked studies, unresolved V genes account for under half, and no reason is known for the remainder. This sample is represented by some 120,000 clones; approximately 90% of them were singletons. The ten biggest clones cover 2% to 3% of the sample. Trimming takes 4 bases off V and 2 bases off J; junction bases not matched to a gene: 5. The CDR3 numbers 15 residues from cysteine through phenylalanine. Of the read, only the CDR3 DNA is kept; its 45 bases are in frame from base 1. Per the germline V gene (reference sequence), MNHNY is the CDR1 and SVGAGI is the CDR2.

This entry comes from a study of control samples from healthy donors and cancer patients (dated by TCRdb to between 2020 and 2021). The receptor chain draws on TRBV6-6 and TRBJ1-5, and TRBD1 matches 7 of the central bases. This clonotype was sampled from a woman aged 70-85 years in good health. The sequencing input was blood. The CDR3 is CASSSRQGGNQPQHF. The bases are TGTGCCAGCAGTTCCCGACAGGGAGGCAATCAGCCCCAGCATTTT.